These 30 T cell receptor beta chains were sequenced from one sample in a study of blood T cells in healthy people across ages (dated by TCRdb to between 2014 and 2016). Library generation was performed with 5' RACE. Sequencing was carried out with an Illumina HiSeq 2500. A second PCR of about 6 to 11 cycles was performed with a sample-barcoded 5' primer and a J-beta primer mix. Through fastp at Q25 and MiXCR, TCRdb rebuilt clones from the public reads, retaining in-frame beta chains. CDR3 protein duplicates are merged, each entry listing the most common genes and DNA. For this sample there are about 1,400,000 distinct CDR3 sequences; 59% appear just once. Of the sample, roughly 6.3% is held by the ten largest clones. The sample comprised blood. All receptors derive from a man aged 18 to 29 in good health.

A few counts support this clonotype. The DNA for the CDR3 is TGTGCCAGCAGCGTAGGCCAGGGGAACATTCAGTACTTC. Protein sequence: CASSVGQGNIQYF. J is TRBJ2-4 and V is TRBV9; D is perhaps TRBD1 (6 bases). The CDR3 spans 13 residues. The germline gives CDR1 SGDLS, CDR2 YYNGEE. V lost 0 bases to trimming and J lost 7 bases, with 8 bases between them.

The J gene is TRBJ1-1, the V gene TRBV6-1; no firm D call. The CDR3 runs 12 residues. CDR1 MNHNS and CDR2 SASEGT come from the germline V gene. V was clipped by 1 base and J by 6 bases, with 6 bases between them. The DNA of the CDR3 is TGTGCCAGCAGTGAAGTTTACGCTGAAGCTTTCTTT. It is translated as CASSEVYAEAFF.

This clonotype was found a few times. The V gene is TRBV7-9, the J gene TRBJ1-2; the match to TRBD1 covers 7 bases. CDR1 is SEHNR, CDR2 FQNEAQ, per germline (reference sequence). This CDR3 comprises 16 residues. The V and J ends lost 5 bases and 0 bases, in that order; junction bases with no gene match: 9. In nucleotides, the CDR3 is TGTGCCAGCAGCCCACGACAGGGAGTCCCTAACTATGGCTACACCTTC. Amino acids: CASSPRQGVPNYGYTF.

The chain joins TRBV11-2 to TRBJ2-1, with 9 bases that match TRBD1. The CDR3 runs to 15 residues. Germline assignment: CDR1 SGHAT and CDR2 FQNNGV. V lost 8 bases to trimming and J lost 2 bases; unmatched junction nucleotides: 7. DNA for the CDR3: TGTGCCAGCTGCACAGGGGGCGAGGCCTACAATGAGCAGTTCTTC. Encoded protein: CASCTGGEAYNEQFF.

This clonotype was detected only a few times. This chain links TRBV12-3 or TRBV12-4 with TRBJ2-2; D not certain. V lost 3 bases, J lost 7 bases, and 6 bases lay in between. This CDR3 has 12 residues. CDR3 in DNA: TGTGCCAGCAGTTTTGGCCGCGGGGAGCTGTTTTTT. Protein product: CASSFGRGELFF.

The V gene is TRBV28, the J gene TRBJ2-3; 7 bases map to TRBD1. CDR3 length: 15 residues. Germline trimming cut 2 bases from V and 3 bases from J; bases unmatched to any gene: 5. CDR1 and CDR2 (germline): MDHEN, SYDVKM. CDR3 residues: CASSLRTGLTDTQYF. The CDR3 region has the DNA TGTGCCAGCAGTTTAAGGACAGGCCTTACAGATACGCAGTATTTT. The whole variable domain, filled in from reference TRBV28 and TRBJ2-3, reads DVKVTQSSRYLVKRTGEKVFLECVQDMDHENMFWYRQDPGLGLRLIYFSYDVKMKEKGDIPEGYSVSREKKERFSLILESASTNQTSMYLCASSLRTGLTDTQYFGPGTRLTVL.

This chain uses TRBV29-1 with TRBJ2-2, with D possibly matching TRBD1 (6 bases). The CDR3 runs 13 residues. Germline CDR1 reads SQVTM; CDR2 reads ANQGSEA. The V gene lost 3 bases and the J gene lost 8 bases, with 13 bases spanning the gap. The CDR3 region has the DNA TGCAGCGTTGAGGGGGCCATAACGGGGGAGCTGTTTTTT. Residues: CSVEGAITGELFF.

This clonotype has more than one count but fewer than ten. The chain has TRBV29-1 and TRBJ2-1, with 7 positions matching TRBD1. Germline loops: CDR1 SQVTM, CDR2 ANQGSEA. Trimming cost V 6 bases and J 4 bases; bases outside gene matches: 6. The CDR3 runs to 13 residues. In DNA, the CDR3 is TGCAGCGTCGAGGGGGCTCGGTACAATGAGCAGTTCTTC. Translation gives CSVEGARYNEQFF.

The chain joins TRBV27 to TRBJ1-2, with TRBD1 identical over 7 bases. Germline-derived CDR1 and CDR2 are MNHEY and SMNVEV (reference sequence). Trimming removed 6 bases from V and 5 bases from J; junction bases left unmatched: 9. The CDR3 loop spans 14 amino acids. In DNA, the CDR3 is TGTGCCAGCAGGCAACAGGGGTCTGGGTATGGCTACACCTTC. Amino acid sequence: CASRQQGSGYGYTF.

The chain links TRBV27 to TRBJ1-5; D ambiguous. The CDR3 covers 15 residues. The V and J ends lost 2 bases and 7 bases respectively, with 15 bases between them. Per germline, CDR1 MNHEY and CDR2 SMNVEV (reference sequence). This CDR3 is CASSLLRTLGQPQHF. The CDR3 DNA reads as TGTGCCAGCAGTTTACTGAGAACCTTGGGGCAGCCCCAGCATTTT.

There are many counts of this clonotype. The chain combines TRBV20-1 with TRBJ2-3; D is ambiguous. The CDR3 length is 13 residues. Germline-derived CDR1 and CDR2 are DFQATT and SNEGSKA (reference sequence). Trimming removed 5 bases at V and 2 bases at J, with 11 bases between. This chain's CDR3 is CSAPTGNTDTQYF. Written as DNA, the CDR3 is TGCAGTGCTCCAACCGGAAACACAGATACGCAGTATTTT.

This clonotype came up a few times. This rearrangement joins TRBV16 to TRBJ1-6, with a weak D call TRBD1 (6 bases). Germline V gene sequence: CDR1 KGHSY, CDR2 FQNENV. CDR3 length: 16 amino acids. V was pared by 4 bases and J by 8 bases, with 18 bases between. In DNA, the CDR3 is TGTGCCAGCAGCCGAAACTCCGGGACACGACATTCACCCCTCCACTTT. It encodes CASSRNSGTRHSPLHF.

The gene calls are TRBV20-1 and TRBJ2-1; D not certain. The CDR3 sequence is 15 residues long. Germline V gene sequence: CDR1 DFQATT, CDR2 SNEGSKA (reference sequence). The ends were cut back, 5 bases at V and 4 bases at J, with 18 bases in the middle. DNA of the CDR3: TGCAGTGCTCCAAGGACCGGAGAACGGTACAATGAGCAGTTCTTC. It yields the protein CSAPRTGERYNEQFF.

The sample holds one count of this clonotype. The chain carries TRBV20-1 and TRBJ2-3; TRBD1 or TRBD2 may be the D gene (6 bases each). Trimming stripped 5 bases from V and 3 bases from J, with 12 bases between. The length of the CDR3 is 13 residues. Germline V gene sequence: CDR1 DFQATT, CDR2 SNEGSKA (reference sequence). This chain's CDR3 is CSAGGTPTDTQYF. CDR3 DNA sequence: TGCAGTGCTGGGGGGACACCGACAGATACGCAGTATTTT.

This chain uses TRBV29-1 with TRBJ2-7; the D is unclear. The CDR3 is 12 residues long. Looked up from germline, CDR1 is SQVTM and CDR2 is ANQGSEA. The ends were cut back, 4 bases at V and 3 bases at J, with 10 bases in the middle. The CDR3 DNA reads TGCAGCGTTGTGCTCCAGGACTACGAGCAGTACTTC. Translation gives CSVVLQDYEQYF.

This sequence joins TRBV20-1 and TRBJ2-1; 9 bases map to TRBD2. The J segment lost 2 bases and the V segment lost 2 bases, leaving 10 bases of the junction unmatched. This CDR3 is built from 17 residues. The germline V gene has CDR1 DFQATT and CDR2 SNEGSKA (reference sequence). CDR3 loop: CSARSYRREGTYNEQFF. In nucleotides, the CDR3 is TGCAGTGCTAGATCCTATAGGCGGGAGGGGACCTACAATGAGCAGTTCTTC.

V is TRBV28 and J is TRBJ2-7; 9 bases agree with TRBD1. The CDR3 loop spans 17 amino acids. With V trimmed by 7 bases and J by 0 bases, 13 bases remained unmatched. CDR1 and CDR2 (germline): MDHEN, SYDVKM. The CDR3 protein is CASTMPGTGRDSYEQYF. In DNA form, the CDR3 reads TGTGCCAGCACCATGCCCGGGACAGGGCGGGACTCCTACGAGCAGTACTTC. Full variable domain (outside the CDR3, taken from reference TRBV28 and TRBJ2-7): DVKVTQSSRYLVKRTGEKVFLECVQDMDHENMFWYRQDPGLGLRLIYFSYDVKMKEKGDIPEGYSVSREKKERFSLILESASTNQTSMYLCASTMPGTGRDSYEQYFGPGTRLTVT.

The chain couples TRBV14 to TRBJ1-1; unclear D gene. V shed 0 bases and J shed 4 bases, with 6 bases lying between them. The CDR3 has 13 amino acids. Germline CDR1 SGHDN, CDR2 FVKESK. This chain's CDR3 is CASSQETVTEAFF. The CDR3 bases are TGTGCCAGCAGCCAAGAAACCGTCACTGAAGCTTTCTTT.

This clonotype showed up just a few times. The rearrangement links TRBV7-9 to TRBJ2-2, with a tentative D call TRBD1 (5 bases). The CDR3 covers 18 residues. Trimming removed 4 bases from V and 2 bases from J, with 20 bases in between. CDR1 is SEHNR and CDR2 is FQNEAQ in the germline V gene (reference sequence). CDR3 amino acids: CASSSMIGAIGNTGELFF. The CDR3 DNA follows: TGTGCCAGCAGCTCGATGATTGGGGCCATAGGTAACACCGGGGAGCTGTTTTTT.

On this clonotype itself: Mismatch with germline at one junction end may stem from a read error. The gene calls are TRBV6-5 and TRBJ2-5; maybe TRBD1 (5 bases). This CDR3 contains 13 residues. Germline CDR1 reads MNHEY; CDR2 reads SVGAGI. The CDR3 DNA is TGTACCAGCAGTGTTATAGGGGTTCAGACCCAGTACTTC. Amino acid sequence: CTSSVIGVQTQYF.

The chain's CDR3 is CASSFDRTANEQFF. Here the CDR3 DNA reads TGTGCCAGCAGCTTCGATCGGACTGCAAATGAGCAGTTCTTC. The gene calls are TRBV11-2 and TRBJ2-1, with D perhaps TRBD2 (5 bases). CDR1 is SGHAT and CDR2 is FQNNGV in the germline V gene. V lost 3 bases and J lost 7, with 13 bases in between. This CDR3 has 14 residues.

The rearrangement joins TRBV7-6 to TRBJ1-4, with 9 positions matching TRBD1. This CDR3 region has 13 residues. V lost 3 bases, J lost 12 bases, and 5 bases stayed unmatched. Germline values: CDR1 SGHVS, CDR2 FNYEAQ. Here the CDR3 reads CASSLSDRGELFF. The DNA of the CDR3 is TGTGCCAGCAGCTTGTCGGACAGGGGAGAACTGTTTTTT.

V is TRBV3-1 and J is TRBJ2-4; no reliable D call. The J call may be wrong; the DNA end is better matched by TRBJ2-7. The CDR3 sequence is 12 residues long. Germline V gene lookup returns CDR1 LGHDT and CDR2 YNNKEL (reference sequence). The CDR3 DNA reads as TGTGCCAGCAACCGTGGAACGGACGAGCAGTACTTC. Amino acid sequence: CASNRGTDEQYF.

The chain uses TRBV20-1 and TRBJ2-7; 8 nucleotides agree with TRBD2. The CDR3 is 15 residues long. V shed 3 bases and J 0 bases; nucleotides not matched to a gene: 7. The germline gives CDR1 DFQATT, CDR2 SNEGSKA (reference sequence). CDR3 sequence: CSARSTSAISYEQYF. Written as DNA, the CDR3 is TGCAGTGCTAGGTCGACTAGCGCGATCTCCTACGAGCAGTACTTC.

The chain combines TRBV7-2 with TRBJ2-2; D gene unclear. Germline lookup yields CDR1 SGHTA and CDR2 FQGNSA. V shed 7 bases and J shed 2 bases, with 11 bases lying between them. This CDR3 has 14 amino acids. CDR3 in amino acids: CASKAHLNTGELFF. DNA of the CDR3: TGTGCCAGCAAGGCCCACCTTAACACCGGGGAGCTGTTTTTT.

A single count supports this clonotype. This rearrangement joins TRBV20-1 to TRBJ1-2; perhaps TRBD1 as D (6 bases). Per germline, CDR1 DFQATT and CDR2 SNEGSKA (reference sequence). V was cut by 7 bases and J by 8 bases, with 20 bases left in between. CDR3 length: 13 residues. Here the CDR3 reads CSVSRGGQSGYTF. CDR3 in DNA: TGCAGTGTCTCCCGAGGGGGTCAAAGCGGCTACACCTTC.

The gene calls are TRBV7-9 and TRBJ2-7; 9 positions agree with TRBD2. CDR3 length: 15 residues. V lost 0 bases, J lost 6 bases, and 6 bases stayed unmatched. Germline V gene lookup returns CDR1 SEHNR and CDR2 FQNEAQ (reference sequence). The CDR3 bases are TGTGCCAGCAGCTTAGCGAAGGGACTAGCTGGCGAGCAGTACTTC. Its translation is CASSLAKGLAGEQYF.

The CDR3: CASMNTNTGELFF. The CDR3 DNA reads TGTGCCAGCATGAATACGAACACCGGGGAGCTGTTTTTT. The rearrangement joins TRBV6-2 or TRBV6-3 to TRBJ2-2; D is unclear. V lost 7 bases and J lost 0, with 6 bases in between. The CDR3 loop spans 13 amino acids. CDR1 and CDR2 from the germline V gene are MNHEY and SVGEGT.

The genes are TRBV12-3 or TRBV12-4 and TRBJ2-7; possible D gene TRBD1, 6 bases. Trimming took 8 bases from V and 2 from J, leaving 13 bases between them. There are 13 residues in the CDR3. CDR3: CASARQAPYEQYF. Here the CDR3 DNA reads TGTGCCAGCGCCAGACAGGCTCCCTACGAGCAGTACTTC.

This clonotype turned up a few times. The rearrangement uses TRBV12-3 or TRBV12-4 and TRBJ2-3; a possible D gene is TRBD2 (6 bases). This CDR3 has 15 amino acids. Deletions cut 2 bases from V and 1 base from J, with 10 bases between. This chain's CDR3 is CASSLIADRTDTQYF. The CDR3 nucleotides are TGTGCCAGCAGTTTAATAGCGGATCGCACAGATACGCAGTATTTT.